This entry describes one T cell receptor beta chain. At one end the junction does not follow the germline gene, possibly because of a read error. This sample stems from a study of tumor-infiltrating lymphocytes in primary liver carcinoma. Study-level background: Tumor lesions were T1-T3 N0M0 and spanned roughly 4 to 11 cm.

The blood RNA (from unsorted whole blood) was obtained, and germline DNA was also extracted. Germline V CDR1 and CDR2: PRHDT, FYEKMQ (reference sequence). The CDR3 is 15 residues long. The authors made TCR beta cDNA from 500 to 600 ng total RNA with a constant-region primer. Three rounds of nested multiplex PCR with slightly modified ARM-PCR produced TCR beta libraries. Use of TRBV1-TRBV30 forward primers with a C-beta reverse primer characterized the first two PCR rounds, which lasted ten to eleven cycles each. TCRdb itself ran the multiplex PCR reads through MiXCR, one entry per CDR3 protein. The sample holds around 170,000 distinct CDR3 sequences; 50% to 75% are singletons and the top ten take about 70%.

Sequences were obtained from peripheral blood. The clonotype comes from a man aged 35 to 55 with primary liver carcinoma and hepatitis B virus infection. The gene calls are TRBV13 and TRBJ2-3; 7 nucleotides agree with TRBD2. The CDR3 loop is CVSSPATSSTDTQYF. The CDR3 coding sequence is TGTGTCAGCAGCCCAGCGACTAGCAGCACAGATACGCAGTATTTT.